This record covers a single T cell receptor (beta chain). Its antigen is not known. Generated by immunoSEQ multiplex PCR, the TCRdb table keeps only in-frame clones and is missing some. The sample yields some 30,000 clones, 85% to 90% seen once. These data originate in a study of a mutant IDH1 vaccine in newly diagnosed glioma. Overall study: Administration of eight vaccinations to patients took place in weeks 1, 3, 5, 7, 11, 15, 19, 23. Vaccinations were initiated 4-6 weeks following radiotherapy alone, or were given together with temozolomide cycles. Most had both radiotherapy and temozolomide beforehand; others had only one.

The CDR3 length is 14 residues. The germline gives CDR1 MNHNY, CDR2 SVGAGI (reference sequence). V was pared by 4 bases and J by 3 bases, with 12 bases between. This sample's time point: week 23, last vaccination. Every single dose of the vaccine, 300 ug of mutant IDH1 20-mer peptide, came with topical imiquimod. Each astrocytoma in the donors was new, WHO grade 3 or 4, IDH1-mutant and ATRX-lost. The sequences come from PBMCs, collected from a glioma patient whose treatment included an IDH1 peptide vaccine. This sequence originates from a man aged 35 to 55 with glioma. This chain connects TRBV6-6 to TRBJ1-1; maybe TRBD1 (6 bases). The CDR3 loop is CASSSRPGDTEAFF. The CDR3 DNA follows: TGTGCCAGCAGTTCCCGGCCAGGGGACACTGAAGCTTTCTTT.